The rows below give T cell receptor beta chains drawn from one sample of a study of control samples from healthy donors and cancer patients. TCRdb's table, derived via immunoSEQ multiplex PCR, lists solely in-frame clones and lacks some. The sample includes approximately 150,000 clones, about 91% of them seen just once. Sequencing was performed on blood. These receptor sequences come from a middle-aged woman in good health. Each CDR3 is given with its conserved first and last residue. A D gene is named only where the DNA matches it firmly. Expanded clones get a size class; other rows say once, few or many, or leave the size out.

len	v_gene	d_gene	j_gene	abundance	CDR3aa	CDR3nt
14	TRBV4-1	TRBD2	TRBJ2-7	.	CASSPRLAGYEQYF	TGCGCCAGCAGCCCTAGACTAGCGGGCTACGAGCAGTACTTC
14	TRBV12-5	.	TRBJ2-7	.	CASGLRQDSYEQYF	TGTGCTAGTGGACTCAGACAGGACTCCTACGAGCAGTACTTC
12	TRBV10-1	.	TRBJ2-3	once	CASSGQTDTQYF	TGCGCCAGCAGTGGCCAGACAGATACGCAGTATTTT
16	TRBV9	.	TRBJ2-2	once	CASSVALGANTGELFF	TGTGCCAGCAGCGTAGCTCTAGGAGCAAACACCGGGGAGCTGTTTTTT
14	TRBV15	.	TRBJ1-2	.	CATSGRIVDYGYTF	TGTGCCACCTCAGGACGGATAGTAGACTATGGCTACACCTTC
14	TRBV5-6	.	TRBJ2-7	.	CASSLRDISYEQYF	TGTGCCAGCAGCCTCCGGGACATCTCCTACGAGCAGTACTTC
14	TRBV4-1	.	TRBJ2-1	.	CASSQDLQDPREFF	TGCGCCAGCAGCCAAGATCTCCAGGACCCTCGGGAGTTCTTC
15	TRBV19	.	TRBJ1-1	once	CASAYGGTVNTEAFF	TGTGCCAGTGCCTACGGCGGGACGGTGAACACTGAAGCTTTCTTT
16	TRBV27	TRBD1	TRBJ2-7	.	CASSLGGTGGSYEQYF	TGTGCCAGCAGTTTAGGTGGGACAGGGGGATCCTACGAGCAGTACTTC
15	TRBV5-1	TRBD1	TRBJ1-1	.	CASSSWIGTEHEAFF	TGCGCCAGCAGCTCATGGATAGGGACAGAACATGAAGCTTTCTTT
13	TRBV19	.	TRBJ2-5	.	CASMAPGRETQYF	TGTGCCAGTATGGCTCCGGGGCGGGAGACCCAGTACTTC
14	TRBV5-6	.	TRBJ1-1	.	CASSLARREVEAFF	TGTGCCAGCAGCTTGGCTCGACGGGAGGTCGAAGCTTTCTTT
16	TRBV28	TRBD1	TRBJ2-3	.	CASSPLTLTGLNTQYF	TGTGCCAGCAGCCCACTTACCTTGACAGGGCTGAATACGCAGTATTTT
17	TRBV5-4	TRBD1	TRBJ2-1	once	CASSLDGTVEGQYEQFF	TGTGCCAGCAGCTTGGACGGGACAGTTGAGGGCCAATACGAGCAGTTCTTC
13	TRBV6-1	.	TRBJ2-7	.	CASSEGYAYEQYF	TGTGCCAGCAGTGAGGGCTACGCCTACGAGCAGTACTTC
13	TRBV29-1	.	TRBJ1-1	.	CSVIEGGNTEAFF	TGCAGCGTTATTGAGGGTGGGAACACTGAAGCTTTCTTT
15	TRBV19	TRBD1	TRBJ1-2	.	CASSIVGQVTYGYTF	TGTGCCAGTAGTATTGTGGGACAGGTTACTTATGGCTACACCTTC
13	TRBV5-1	.	TRBJ2-7	once	CASSRDGTYEQYF	TGCGCCAGCAGTCGGGACGGAACCTACGAGCAGTACTTC
15	TRBV7-9	.	TRBJ1-2	once	CASSLGGGGSGGYTF	TGTGCCAGCAGCTTAGGTGGAGGGGGGTCAGGAGGCTACACCTTC
15	TRBV6-5	.	TRBJ2-6	.	CASSYSGGGANVLTF	TGTGCCAGCAGTTACTCAGGTGGTGGGGCCAACGTCCTGACTTTC
13	TRBV9	.	TRBJ2-5	.	CASSVGGDGTQYF	TGTGCCAGCAGCGTAGGAGGGGATGGGACCCAGTACTTC
14	TRBV6-6	.	TRBJ1-3	.	CASSPTPVANTIYF	TGTGCCAGCAGCCCTACCCCAGTGGCAAACACCATATATTTT
13	TRBV10-3	TRBD1	TRBJ2-7	.	CAISVQGENEQYF	TGTGCCATCAGTGTCCAGGGGGAAAACGAGCAGTACTTC
14	TRBV19	TRBD1	TRBJ2-1	.	CATTTGTGGNEQFF	TGTGCCACCACGACCGGGACAGGGGGCAATGAGCAGTTCTTC